The 32 T cell receptor beta chains below come from one sample, sequenced in a study of beta chain features in type 1 diabetes (dated by TCRdb to 2016 to 2018). The research as a whole found: Type 1 diabetes patients showed a moderate but significant shortening of TCRB CDR3 length in all four CD4+ subsets.

The library relied on the immunoSEQ multiplex PCR assay. The High Capacity cDNA Reverse Transcription Kit was used to reverse transcribe all of the isolated RNA, meaning that expressed TCRB transcripts were what got sequenced. TCRdb stores this immuneACCESS table with in-frame sequences only. Part of the clones is absent; in the studies checked, under half of the shortfall reflects unresolved V genes, and no reason is known for the rest. The table for this sample lists some 140,000 clones; 7% to 10% of them were counted only once. Together, the top ten hold approximately 0.7% of the sample. Their antigen targets remain unknown. Sequenced material: central memory CD4+ T cells from blood. These receptors all stem from a man aged 25 to 40 with type 1 diabetes.

The rearrangement uses TRBV2 and TRBJ2-7, with 9 bases aligning to TRBD1. The germline V gene has CDR1 SNHLY and CDR2 FYNNEI. This CDR3 is 14 amino acids long. Unmatched junction bases numbered 3, after V lost 5 bases and J lost 1 base. The CDR3 region is CASSPQGASYEQYF. As DNA, the CDR3 is TGTGCCAGCAGTCCACAGGGGGCGTCCTACGAGCAGTACTTC.

The chain combines TRBV5-1 with TRBJ2-1; 8 bases are shared with TRBD1. The CDR3 is 13 residues long. Germline assignment: CDR1 SGHRS and CDR2 YFSETQ. V shed 3 bases, J shed 8 bases, and the junction held 4 bases outside the gene matches. DNA of the CDR3: TGCGCCAGCAGCTGGGGGACAGGTTATGAGCAGTTCTTC. Residues: CASSWGTGYEQFF.

Only one count was recorded for this clone. The chain carries TRBV18 and TRBJ2-1, with D unresolved. The V gene lost 3 bases and the J gene lost 0 bases, with 9 bases spanning the gap. The CDR3 is 15 amino acids. The V gene's germline CDR1 is KGHSH and CDR2 LQKENI. CDR3 sequence reads: CASSPLDNSYNEQFF. The CDR3 bases are TGTGCCAGCTCACCTTTAGACAACTCCTACAATGAGCAGTTCTTC. The full variable domain, rest sourced from reference TRBV18 and TRBJ2-1, is NAGVMQNPRHLVRRRGQEARLRCSPMKGHSHVYWYRQLPEEGLKFMVYLQKENIIDESGMPKERFSAEFPKEGPSILRIQQVVRGDSAAYFCASSPLDNSYNEQFFGPGTRLTVL.

This clone was recorded a few times. The V and J genes are TRBV5-6 and TRBJ2-1; 7 nucleotides line up with TRBD1. Germline CDR1 SGHDT, CDR2 YYEEEE. Trimming at V came to 3 bases and at J to 0 bases, leaving 0 bases not matched to a gene. The CDR3 spans 14 residues. The CDR3 nucleotides read TGTGCCAGCAGCTGGGACAGCTCCTACAATGAGCAGTTCTTC. Encoded protein: CASSWDSSYNEQFF.

The chain joins TRBV7-9 to TRBJ1-1; the D is unclear. V gave up 5 bases and J gave up 2 bases, with 9 bases separating them. Per the germline V gene, CDR1 is SEHNR and CDR2 is FQNEAQ (reference sequence). CDR3 length equals 13 residues. The CDR3 here is CASSVEANTEAFF. DNA for the CDR3: TGTGCCAGCAGCGTGGAGGCTAACACTGAAGCTTTCTTT.

This chain links TRBV6-1 with TRBJ2-5; possible D gene TRBD2, 7 bases. This CDR3 is built from 13 residues. Germline values: CDR1 MNHNS, CDR2 SASEGT. V shed 5 bases and J shed 5 bases, with 12 bases lying between them. In DNA, the CDR3 is TGTGCCAGCAGTCGGGGGGCCGGGGAGACCCAGTACTTC. It is translated as CASSRGAGETQYF.

This clone has at least ten counts. The chain is built from TRBV28 and TRBJ2-3; TRBD1 matches 7 bases. V lost 2 bases, J lost 11 bases, and 13 bases stayed unmatched. CDR1 is MDHEN, CDR2 SYDVKM, per germline. The CDR3 runs 15 residues. DNA for the CDR3: TGTGCCAGCAGTTTACCCGACAGGGAAAGGGTAGGGCAGTATTTT. Translating gives CASSLPDRERVGQYF.

The chain carries TRBV7-2 and TRBJ2-7, with TRBD1 matching over 8 bases. In germline, CDR1 is SGHTA, CDR2 FQGNSA. The CDR3 is made up of 16 amino acids. V trimming: 1 base; J trimming: 0 bases; junction bases outside the gene matches: 5. The CDR3 DNA reads as TGTGCCAGCAGCTTAGAAGGGACAGGCGGCTCCTACGAGCAGTACTTC. It yields the protein CASSLEGTGGSYEQYF.

This clone has just a few counts. The chain combines TRBV7-9 with TRBJ2-7; D unresolved. V lost 4 bases and J 7 bases, leaving 8 bases between the germline ends. Germline V gene data show CDR1 as SEHNR and CDR2 as FQNEAQ (reference sequence). The CDR3 is 11 amino acids. This CDR3 reads CASSSYEEQYF. In DNA form, the CDR3 reads TGTGCCAGCAGCTCATATGAGGAGCAGTACTTC.

This chain's CDR3 is CASSQTGSQPQHF. In DNA form, the CDR3 reads TGTGCCAGCAGCCAAACAGGGTCCCAGCCCCAGCATTTT. This chain connects TRBV6-5 to TRBJ1-5; tentative D call: TRBD1 (6 bases). Trimming pared 6 bases from V and 7 bases from J, leaving 13 bases between. The CDR3 covers 13 residues. Germline V gene data show CDR1 as MNHEY and CDR2 as SVGAGI.

In this sample, this clone turned up a few times. The chain employs TRBV7-3 and TRBJ1-2; a weak D match, TRBD1 (6 bases). There are 13 residues in the CDR3. CDR1 is SGHTA and CDR2 is FQGTGA in the germline V gene. The V end lost 3 bases, the J end lost 6 bases, and 11 bases lay between the germline ends. CDR3 loop: CASSFTGIDGYTF. The CDR3 coding sequence is TGTGCCAGCAGCTTTACAGGGATCGATGGCTACACCTTC.

The V gene is TRBV29-1, the J gene TRBJ1-4, with D perhaps matching TRBD1 (5 bases). The CDR3 is 13 residues long. Deletions cut 7 bases from V and 8 bases from J, with 17 bases between. CDR1 is SQVTM, CDR2 ANQGSEA, per germline. The CDR3 region is CSASLYDSEKLFF. The CDR3 DNA reads TGCAGCGCTTCCCTCTACGACAGCGAAAAACTGTTTTTT.

In its sample, this clone was seen a few times. J is TRBJ2-3 and V is TRBV18, with no clear D. V lost 2 bases and J 2 bases, leaving 11 bases between the germline ends. CDR3 length: 15 residues. Germline CDR1 and CDR2: KGHSH and LQKENI. The CDR3 nucleotides are TGTGCCAGCTCACCATCGTCTGCGGTCACAGATACGCAGTATTTT. It is translated as CASSPSSAVTDTQYF. Combining the CDR3 with reference TRBV18 and TRBJ2-3 gives the whole variable domain NAGVMQNPRHLVRRRGQEARLRCSPMKGHSHVYWYRQLPEEGLKFMVYLQKENIIDESGMPKERFSAEFPKEGPSILRIQQVVRGDSAAYFCASSPSSAVTDTQYFGPGTRLTVL.

The rearrangement links TRBV29-1 to TRBJ2-7; 8 positions agree with TRBD1. After removal of 5 bases from V and 5 bases from J, the junction contained 2 bases not matched to a gene. The CDR3 is 11 residues long. Germline CDR1 and CDR2: SQVTM and ANQGSEA. The CDR3 region is CSVSTGDEQYF. CDR3 bases: TGCAGCGTTTCGACAGGGGACGAGCAGTACTTC.

This chain uses TRBV5-1 with TRBJ2-5; D remains ambiguous. From germline, CDR1 is SGHRS and CDR2 YFSETQ. Trimming cost V 7 bases and J 4 bases, with 11 bases left between them. This CDR3 is built from 12 residues. DNA of the CDR3: TGCGCCAGCGCTACTATAGGAGAGACCCAGTACTTC. This gives the protein CASATIGETQYF.

The CDR3 DNA reads TGCGCCAGCAGCCAAAGACTAGCGCAAGCGGGGGTGTCCTACAATGAGCAGTTCTTC. This gives the protein CASSQRLAQAGVSYNEQFF. The chain joins TRBV4-1 to TRBJ2-1, with 8 bases lining up with TRBD2. CDR1 is MGHRA and CDR2 is YSYEKL in the germline V gene. The CDR3 runs 19 residues. Trimming took 2 bases from V and 1 from J; bases not matched to a gene: 13.

This clone has only a few counts. This chain uses TRBV19 with TRBJ2-7; tentative D call: TRBD2 (5 bases). V gave up 3 bases and J gave up 0 bases, with 12 bases separating them. The germline V gene encodes CDR1 LNHDA and CDR2 SQIVND (reference sequence). This CDR3 is 15 amino acids long. CDR3 nucleotides: TGTGCCAGTAGTATGAGGTGGGGAGACTCCTACGAGCAGTACTTC. Residues: CASSMRWGDSYEQYF. Looking up the rest from reference TRBV19 and TRBJ2-7 gives the full variable domain: DGGITQSPKYLFRKEGQNVTLSCEQNLNHDAMYWYRQDPGQGLRLIYYSQIVNDFQKGDIAEGYSVSREKKESFPLTVTSAQKNPTAFYLCASSMRWGDSYEQYFGPGTRLTVT.

The chain carries TRBV4-3 and TRBJ1-4; unclear D gene. Trimming cost V 5 bases and J 8 bases, with 18 bases left between them. The germline gives CDR1 LGHNA, CDR2 YSLEER. The length of the CDR3 is 15 residues. The CDR3 DNA follows: TGCGCCAGCAGCTACCGCCCCGGTTCCGAGGAAAAACTGTTTTTT. Translated, it gives CASSYRPGSEEKLFF.

The chain joins TRBV6-6 to TRBJ2-5; 9 bases fit TRBD1. Germline V CDR1 and CDR2: MNHNY, SVGAGI (reference sequence). V was pared by 5 bases and J by 1 base, with 5 bases of the junction left unmatched. The CDR3 extends over 15 amino acids. CDR3 in DNA: TGTGCCAGCAGTACAGGGGGCGAACCCCAAGAGACCCAGTACTTC. As protein: CASSTGGEPQETQYF.

The J gene is TRBJ1-5, the V gene TRBV5-4; D gene uncertain. CDR1 is SGHNT and CDR2 is YYREEE in the germline V gene (reference sequence). The CDR3 totals 14 residues. V was pared by 5 bases and J by 7 bases, with 16 bases between. CDR3 nucleotide sequence: TGTGCCAGCAGTTTAGGAGGGAGAGGCCAGCCCCAGCATTTT. This encodes CASSLGGRGQPQHF.

This rearrangement joins TRBV7-9 to TRBJ2-2; weak D call: TRBD1 (6 bases). The CDR3 consists of 16 residues. Trimming shortened V by 5 bases and J by 1 base, and 14 bases separated the two germline ends. CDR1 is SEHNR, CDR2 FQNEAQ, per germline (reference sequence). This CDR3 is CASSLGTHQNTGELFF. CDR3 coding DNA: TGTGCCAGCAGCCTAGGGACACACCAGAACACCGGGGAGCTGTTTTTT.

The chain links TRBV11-2 to TRBJ2-5; tentative D call: TRBD2 (5 bases). Germline lookup yields CDR1 SGHAT and CDR2 FQNNGV. V gave up 5 bases and J gave up 5 bases, with 9 bases separating them. This CDR3 is built from 12 residues. The CDR3 spells CASSPDWETQYF. The CDR3 DNA is TGTGCCAGCAGCCCGGACTGGGAGACCCAGTACTTC.

This clone has just a few counts. The chain couples TRBV15 to TRBJ2-1; possibly TRBD2 for D (5 bases). The CDR3 contains 18 residues. The V gene lost 0 bases and the J gene lost 0 bases, with 15 bases spanning the gap. Germline CDR1 reads LNHNV; CDR2 reads YYDKDF (reference sequence). This CDR3 is CATSREGRTASSYNEQFF. CDR3 bases: TGTGCCACCAGCAGAGAAGGAAGGACTGCTAGCTCCTACAATGAGCAGTTCTTC. The full variable domain, completed using reference TRBV15 and TRBJ2-1, is DAMVIQNPRYQVTQFGKPVTLSCSQTLNHNVMYWYQQKSSQAPKLLFHYYDKDFNNEADTPDNFQSRRPNTSFCFLDIRSPGLGDTAMYLCATSREGRTASSYNEQFFGPGTRLTVL.

The chain has TRBV9 and TRBJ2-7; 7 nucleotides line up with TRBD2. V was clipped by 4 bases and J by 1 base; unmatched bases: 5. The CDR3 is 14 amino acids. Germline CDR1 SGDLS, CDR2 YYNGEE. The CDR3 region is CASSTGLDSYEQYF. CDR3 nucleotide sequence: TGTGCCAGCAGCACCGGACTAGATTCCTACGAGCAGTACTTC.

This clone has ten or more counts. The chain recombines TRBV4-2 with TRBJ2-2; the D gene is possibly TRBD1 (5 bases). The CDR3 length is 17 residues. The ends were cut back, 0 bases at V and 0 bases at J, with 11 bases in the middle. Germline lookup yields CDR1 LGHNA and CDR2 YNFKEQ. This CDR3 reads CASSQDQGDANTGELFF. Here the CDR3 DNA reads TGTGCCAGCAGCCAAGATCAGGGCGATGCGAACACCGGGGAGCTGTTTTTT.

This clone showed up just a few times. This chain connects TRBV5-1 to TRBJ2-2; 12 nucleotides match TRBD2. This CDR3 spans 17 amino acids. V gave up 5 bases and J gave up 2 bases; unmatched junction bases: 7. Per the germline V gene, CDR1 is SGHRS and CDR2 is YFSETQ. CDR3 protein: CASRAGLAGPNTGELFF. For the CDR3, the DNA is TGCGCCAGCAGGGCCGGACTAGCGGGGCCCAACACCGGGGAGCTGTTTTTT.

The gene calls are TRBV11-2 and TRBJ1-2; D uncertain. Germline CDR1 SGHAT, CDR2 FQNNGV. With 3 bases removed from V and 4 bases from J, the gap between germline ends came to 9 bases. This CDR3 is 13 amino acids long. The DNA for the CDR3 is TGTGCCAGCAGCTTGTCTGACTTCTATGGCTACACCTTC. Residues: CASSLSDFYGYTF.

This clone occurred a few times. This chain uses TRBV2 with TRBJ1-2; maybe TRBD1 (5 bases). V was clipped by 6 bases and J by 1 base, with 12 bases between them. The CDR3 runs 14 residues. Germline CDR1 and CDR2: SNHLY and FYNNEI. CDR3 sequence (DNA): TGTGCCAGCAGCAGGACGGGGGATAACTATGGCTACACCTTC. This codes for CASSRTGDNYGYTF.

The chain links TRBV29-1 to TRBJ2-2, with D possibly matching TRBD2 (7 bases). Trimming removed 4 bases from V and 5 bases from J, with 14 bases in between. The CDR3 has 14 amino acids. From germline, CDR1 is SQVTM and CDR2 ANQGSEA. This CDR3 is CSVAGGPLTGELFF. The CDR3 region has the DNA TGCAGCGTTGCGGGGGGCCCTCTTACCGGGGAGCTGTTTTTT.

Only a few counts were recorded for this clone. With a much larger clone just one base away, this may be a read error. V is TRBV7-9 and J is TRBJ2-1; 8 bases align to TRBD2. The V gene's germline CDR1 is SEHNR and CDR2 FQNEAQ (reference sequence). After removal of 1 base from V and 2 bases from J, the junction contained 1 base not matched to a gene. This CDR3 has 15 residues. The CDR3 bases are TGTGCCAGCAGCTTAGGAGCGGGAGCCTACAATGAGCAGTTCTTC. As protein: CASSLGAGAYNEQFF.

The chain has TRBV5-1 and TRBJ2-1; TRBD1 agrees at 9 bases. The CDR3 covers 15 residues. V shed 1 base and J 7 bases; nucleotides not matched to a gene: 6. The germline gives CDR1 SGHRS, CDR2 YFSETQ. This chain's CDR3 is CASSLPGTGTNEQFF. CDR3 sequence (DNA): TGCGCCAGCAGCTTGCCCGGGACAGGGACGAATGAGCAGTTCTTC.

Turning to this clone: Different DNA sequences within this sample yield the same CDR3. This chain links TRBV7-3 with TRBJ1-2; 9 bases are shared with TRBD1. The CDR3 spans 13 residues. The J segment lost 8 bases and the V segment lost 5 bases, leaving 6 bases of the junction unmatched. Germline loops: CDR1 SGHTA, CDR2 FQGTGA. The CDR3 spells CASSPGQGNGYTF. The CDR3, as DNA: TGTGCCAGCAGCCCGGGACAGGGAAACGGCTACACCTTC.